A selection of T cell receptor beta chains follows, all from one sample in a study of blood T cell repertoires in COVID-19. Using immunoSEQ multiplex PCR, the repertoire was profiled, and TCRdb retains in-frame clones only, with some absent. This table has about 180,000 clones, more than 75% appearing once. The sequencing sample was made of PBMCs or T cells enriched from blood (not recorded which). The origin of the receptors is a woman aged 50 to 60 who had recovered from COVID-19. Both conserved end residues are part of each CDR3. A D gene is named only where the DNA matches it firmly. Only part of the rows carry a size: once, few, many, or a class if the clone is expanded.

TRBJ1-1 - TRBV6-5 - TGTGCCAGCATGCGCCTTGACTGGGTGGACACTGAAGCTTTCTTT CASMRLDWVDTEAFF
TRBJ1-4 - TRBV5-4 TRBD1 TGTGCCAGCAGCTTGCGTTTCGGAGGGGGCGAGGCGCGCAAAAAACTGTTTTTT CASSLRFGGGEARKKLFF
TRBJ1-2 - TRBV19 - TGTGCCAGTAGTATAGAGGCCCGGGGGGATGGTGGCTACACCTTC CASSIEARGDGGYTF
TRBJ1-6 - TRBV27 - TGTGCCAGCAGTACCCTCCGGGCGGGATATAATTCACCCCTCCACTTT CASSTLRAGYNSPLHF
TRBJ1-3 - TRBV7-9 - TGTGCCAGCAGCCGGAACACCATATATTTT CASSRNTIYF
TRBJ2-1 - TRBV27 - TGTGCCAGCAGTTTCCCCGCGTTCAATGAGCAGTTCTTC CASSFPAFNEQFF
TRBJ2-5 - TRBV10-1 - TGCGCCAGCCCTCCCGACAGGCACCAAGAGACCCAGTACTTC CASPPDRHQETQYF
TRBJ2-3 few TRBV5-1 TRBD2 TGCGCCAGCAGCTTCGGGGCGGGAGGCACAGATACGCAGTATTTT CASSFGAGGTDTQYF
TRBJ2-7 once TRBV29-1 TRBD2 TGCAGCGTTGCGCTAGCGGGATACGAGCAGTACTTC CSVALAGYEQYF
TRBJ1-4 few TRBV28 - TGTGCCAGCAGTTTGGACACATCAACTAATGAAAAACTGTTTTTT CASSLDTSTNEKLFF
TRBJ1-6 - TRBV5-4 - TGTGCCAGCAGCTTGGAACCCTCAGGCTCACCCCTCCACTTT CASSLEPSGSPLHF
TRBJ1-1 - TRBV11-2 - TGTGCCAGCAGCTTACAGGTGAACACTGAAGCTTTCTTT CASSLQVNTEAFF
TRBJ2-5 - TRBV3-1/TRBV3-2 - TGTGCCAGCAGCCAAGGGGTAGCGGAAATGGAGACCCAGTACTTC CASSQGVAEMETQYF
TRBJ1-1 once TRBV5-1 - TGCGCCAGCAGCTCGGAGACAGCCCTGCACACTGAAGCTTTCTTT CASSSETALHTEAFF
TRBJ2-2 - TRBV5-4 TRBD2 TGTGCCAGCAGCCTAACATTGGGCCTAGCGGGATACACCGGGGAGCTGTTTTTT CASSLTLGLAGYTGELFF
TRBJ2-7 - TRBV28 TRBD2 TGTGCCACCGGACTAGCGGGAGGGTACGAGCAGTACTTC CATGLAGGYEQYF
TRBJ2-7 - TRBV4-2 - TGTGCCAGCAGCCAAGCTCAGGGGCGCGAGCAGTACTTC CASSQAQGREQYF
TRBJ1-2 - TRBV19 - TGTGCCAGTAGTATCTATAACTATGGCTACACCTTC CASSIYNYGYTF
TRBJ1-1 - TRBV29-1 - TGCAGCGTTCAGGGGACGGAAACGACTGAAGCTTTCTTT CSVQGTETTEAFF
TRBJ1-2 - TRBV7-3 TRBD1 TGTGCCAGCAGCGAAAATCCAGGGGGTCGGTACGGCTACACCTTC CASSENPGGRYGYTF
TRBJ2-1 - TRBV7-9 - TGTGCCAGCAGCTTAGGGATAGTGGGGGCGGCTGGGTCCTACAATGAGCAGTTCTTC CASSLGIVGAAGSYNEQFF
TRBJ1-2 - TRBV4-1 - TGCGCCAGCAGCCAGGGGCCCTATGGCTACACCTTC CASSQGPYGYTF
TRBJ2-1 - TRBV6-6 - TGTGCCAGCGGAGAGCGGGCGAGCTCCTACAATGAGCAGTTCTTC CASGERASSYNEQFF
TRBJ1-2 few TRBV27 TRBD1 TGTGCCAGCCGACGGACAGGGTATGGCTACACCTTC CASRRTGYGYTF
TRBJ2-7 - TRBV5-5 TRBD2 TGTGCCAGCAGCTCCCCTGGACTAGCCTACGAGCAGTACTTC CASSSPGLAYEQYF
TRBJ2-3 - TRBV4-1 - TGCGCCAGCAGCCAAGATTCGGATACGCAGTATTTT CASSQDSDTQYF
TRBJ2-1 few TRBV4-1 TRBD2 TGCGCCAGCAGCGCCAGACTAGCGGTCTACAATGAGCAGTTCTTC CASSARLAVYNEQFF
TRBJ2-7 - TRBV20-1 - TGCAGTTCCCAGGGGACCTACGAGCAGTACTTC CSSQGTYEQYF
TRBJ2-7 - TRBV19 - TGTGCCAGTAGTGCCCGGGCAGGGATAGGACCTTACGAGCAGTACTTC CASSARAGIGPYEQYF
TRBJ2-6 once TRBV28 TRBD1 TGTGCCAGCAGCCCATGGACAGGGGGCCACTCTGGGGCCAACGTCCTGACTTTC CASSPWTGGHSGANVLTF
TRBJ2-3 - TRBV24-1 - TGTGCCACCAGTATAGAAACAGATACGCAGTATTTT CATSIETDTQYF
TRBJ1-6 - TRBV28 - TGTGCCAGCAGCATCCCCAACGGTCGGCGGAATTCACCCCTCCACTTT CASSIPNGRRNSPLHF
TRBJ2-1 - TRBV12-5 TRBD2 TGTGCTAGTGGTTTGGGACTAGCGGGAGGGGATGAGCAGTTCTTC CASGLGLAGGDEQFF
TRBJ2-3 - TRBV29-1 TRBD2 TGCAGCGTTACCGCTAGCGGGAGGGGCACAGATACGCAGTATTTT CSVTASGRGTDTQYF
TRBJ1-5 once TRBV7-2 TRBD1 TGTGCCAGCAGCAGGGACAGCCTAAGGGATCAGCCCCAGCATTTT CASSRDSLRDQPQHF
TRBJ2-3 - TRBV5-1 TRBD2 TGCGCCAGCAGCTCCCTAGCGGGAGATACGCAGTATTTT CASSSLAGDTQYF
TRBJ2-1 - TRBV27 TRBD1 TGTGCCAGCAGTCAGGACAGGACCTACAATGAGCAGTTCTTC CASSQDRTYNEQFF
TRBJ1-6 - TRBV28 TRBD1 TGTGCCAGCAGTTGGGCAGGGGGAAATTCACCCCTCCACTTT CASSWAGGNSPLHF
TRBJ1-2 - TRBV7-8 TRBD1 TGTGCCAGCAGCTTAAAAGGGGGCAATGGCTACACCTTC CASSLKGGNGYTF
TRBJ2-4 - TRBV9 TRBD1 TGTGCCAGCAGCGTGACTCCAGGGGGCCTGGGGGCCAAAAACATTCAGTACTTC CASSVTPGGLGAKNIQYF
TRBJ1-2 - TRBV12-3/TRBV12-4 - TGTGCCAGCACTGTTTCCAGGGGACGGGGCTACACCTTC CASTVSRGRGYTF
TRBJ2-5 - TRBV5-5 TRBD1 TGTGCCAGCAGCTTGACAGGGGCGGAGACCCAGTACTTC CASSLTGAETQYF
TRBJ2-4 - TRBV4-3 - TGCGCCAGCAGCCAAGTGGTAGAGGGCATTCAGTACTTC CASSQVVEGIQYF
TRBJ2-7 - TRBV9 - TGTGCCAGCAGCTCAACCGGAGGTGCCTACGAGCAGTACTTC CASSSTGGAYEQYF
TRBJ2-7 - TRBV6-2/TRBV6-3 - TGTGCCAGCAGTACAAGCGTTCACGAGCAGTACTTC CASSTSVHEQYF
TRBJ2-3 - TRBV24-1 TRBD2 TGTGCCACCAGTGATCGACTAGCGGGGGTCACAGATACGCAGTATTTT CATSDRLAGVTDTQYF
TRBJ2-5 - TRBV6-2/TRBV6-3 TRBD2 TGTGCCAGCAGTTCTCGAGGGACTAGCGGGAGGATGGGGGAAGAGACCCAGTACTTC CASSSRGTSGRMGEETQYF
TRBJ1-2 - TRBV10-3 TRBD1 TGTGCCATCAGTGAGCTTCCGACAGGGTCGTCAACTCATGCTAACTATGGCTACACCTTC CAISELPTGSSTHANYGYTF
TRBJ2-2 - TRBV28 TRBD2 TGTGCCAGCACCGCGCGGTTTAGGACTAGCGTAAACACCGGGGAGCTGTTTTTT CASTARFRTSVNTGELFF